Listed below are T cell receptor beta chains from one sample, sequenced in a study of T cells in Graves' hyperthyroidism and ophthalmopathy. TCRdb processed the multiplex PCR reads anew with MiXCR; each CDR3 protein has one entry. The repertoire holds 300,000 to 500,000 distinct CDR3 sequences, about 15% seen once, with roughly 33% in the top ten. Material for sequencing was blood. These receptors were collected from a woman in her thirties with Graves' hyperthyroidism. CDR3s include the opening cysteine and the closing phenylalanine or tryptophan. Fields, in order: J gene, D gene, clone size, V gene, CDR3 protein, CDR3 DNA. A D gene is named only where the DNA matches it firmly. Expanded clones get a size class; other rows say once, few or many, or leave the size out.

>TRBJ2-7|NA|many|TRBV30
CAWSPSWGEYEQYF
TGTGCCTGGAGTCCCAGCTGGGGGGAATACGAGCAGTACTTC
>TRBJ1-4|TRBD1|NA|TRBV7-9
CASRGQGGRDEKLFF
TGTGCCAGCAGAGGACAGGGAGGAAGAGATGAAAAACTGTTTTTT
>TRBJ2-1|NA|many|TRBV11-2
CASSNTGQGSYNEQFF
TGTGCCAGCAGCAATACCGGGCAGGGGTCCTACAATGAGCAGTTCTTC
>TRBJ2-1|NA|many|TRBV6-6
CASSYSRDLQIDEQFF
TGTGCCAGCAGTTACTCCCGGGACTTACAGATCGATGAGCAGTTCTTC
>TRBJ1-1|NA|NA|TRBV19
CASSPLEGWNDEAFF
TGTGCCAGTAGTCCTTTAGAGGGGTGGAATGATGAAGCTTTCTTT
>TRBJ2-1|NA|many|TRBV2
CASSVEKYNEQFF
TGTGCCAGCAGTGTTGAGAAATACAATGAGCAGTTCTTC
>TRBJ2-7|NA|NA|TRBV19
CASSRSSAYEQYF
TGTGCCAGTAGTAGGTCTAGCGCCTACGAGCAGTACTTC
>TRBJ1-4|NA|few|TRBV29-1
CSVRGGVNEKLFF
TGCAGCGTTCGGGGGGGGGTTAATGAAAAACTGTTTTTT
>TRBJ2-7|NA|many|TRBV7-2
CASSLAFTQTYEQYF
TGTGCCAGCAGCTTAGCGTTCACCCAGACCTACGAGCAGTACTTC
>TRBJ2-2|TRBD1|many|TRBV5-1
CASSPRTGLNTGELFF
TGCGCCAGCAGCCCCCGGACAGGCCTGAACACCGGGGAGCTGTTTTTT
>TRBJ2-3|NA|NA|TRBV15
CATNRAGSADTQCF
TGTGCCACCAACAGAGCAGGGTCGGCAGATACGCAGTGTTTT
>TRBJ1-5|NA|few|TRBV20-1
CSARDRVKGSNQPQHF
TGCAGTGCTAGAGATAGGGTAAAAGGTAGCAATCAGCCCCAGCATTTT
>TRBJ1-5|TRBD1|many|TRBV6-1
CASRGQGAAQPQHF
TGTGCCAGCAGGGGACAGGGTGCGGCTCAGCCCCAGCATTTT
>TRBJ1-6|NA|many|TRBV12-3/TRBV12-4
CASSLHRQNNSPLHF
TGTGCCAGCAGTTTACACAGACAGAATAATTCACCCCTCCACTTT
>TRBJ2-6|NA|many|TRBV28
CASIKGTYGANVLTF
TGTGCCAGCATTAAAGGGACCTATGGGGCCAACGTCCTGACTTTC
>TRBJ1-5|NA|many|TRBV28
CASSLRVQQNQPQHF
TGTGCCAGCAGTTTACGCGTGCAACAAAATCAGCCCCAGCATTTT
>TRBJ1-1|TRBD1|NA|TRBV29-1
CSVRDRDTEAFF
TGCAGCGTTCGCGACAGGGACACTGAAGCTTTCTTT
>TRBJ2-2|NA|NA|TRBV27
CASSFGAYTGELFF
TGTGCCAGCAGTTTTGGAGCTTACACCGGGGAGCTGTTTTTT
>TRBJ2-1|NA|NA|TRBV5-8
CASSSGGRPYNEQFF
TGTGCCAGCAGCTCCGGGGGTAGGCCCTACAATGAGCAGTTCTTC
>TRBJ1-1|TRBD1|few|TRBV28
CASSFRDRGHTEAFF
TGTGCCAGCAGTTTCCGGGACAGGGGGCACACTGAAGCTTTCTTT
>TRBJ1-1|TRBD1|many|TRBV28
CASSRGTGGFMSNTEAFF
TGTGCCAGCAGCCGCGGGACAGGGGGCTTTATGTCGAACACTGAAGCTTTCTTT
>TRBJ1-5|NA|NA|TRBV18
CASSPQGGLETQHF
TGTGCCAGCTCACCACAAGGGGGTCTAGAGACCCAGCATTTT